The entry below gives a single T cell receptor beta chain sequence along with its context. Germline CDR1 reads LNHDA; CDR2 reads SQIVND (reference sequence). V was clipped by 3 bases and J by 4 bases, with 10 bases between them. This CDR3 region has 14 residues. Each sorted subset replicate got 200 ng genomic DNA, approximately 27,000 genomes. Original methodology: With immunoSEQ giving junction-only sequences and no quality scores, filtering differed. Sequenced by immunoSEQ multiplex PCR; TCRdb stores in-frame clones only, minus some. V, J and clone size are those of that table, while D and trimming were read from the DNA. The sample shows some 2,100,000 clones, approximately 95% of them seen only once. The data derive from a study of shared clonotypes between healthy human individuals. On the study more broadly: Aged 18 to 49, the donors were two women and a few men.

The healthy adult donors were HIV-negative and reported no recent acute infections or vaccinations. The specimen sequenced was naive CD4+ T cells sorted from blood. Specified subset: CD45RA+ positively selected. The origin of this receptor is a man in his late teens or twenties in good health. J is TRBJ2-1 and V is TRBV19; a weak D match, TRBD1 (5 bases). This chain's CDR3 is CASSIWQGYNEQFF. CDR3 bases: TGTGCCAGTAGTATTTGGCAGGGTTACAATGAGCAGTTCTTC.